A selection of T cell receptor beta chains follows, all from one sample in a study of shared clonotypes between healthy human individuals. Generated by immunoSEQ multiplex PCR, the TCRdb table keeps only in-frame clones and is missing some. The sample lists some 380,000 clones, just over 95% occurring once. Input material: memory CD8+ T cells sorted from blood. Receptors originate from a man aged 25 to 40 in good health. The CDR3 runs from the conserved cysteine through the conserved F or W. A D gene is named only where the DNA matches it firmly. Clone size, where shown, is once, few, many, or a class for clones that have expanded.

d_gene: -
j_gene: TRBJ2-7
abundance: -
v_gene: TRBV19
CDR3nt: TGTGCCAGTAGTAGAGAGGTAAGCTCCTACGAGCAGTACTTC
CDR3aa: CASSREVSSYEQYF

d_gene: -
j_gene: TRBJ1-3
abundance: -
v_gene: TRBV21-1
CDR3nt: TGTGCCAGCAGCGGTCGAACGGGAGATGGAAACACCATATATTTT
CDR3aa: CASSGRTGDGNTIYF

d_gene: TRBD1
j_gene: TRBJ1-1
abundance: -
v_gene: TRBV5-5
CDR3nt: TGTGCCAGCAGCTTGGTGCCGGGACAGAGCTATACTGAAGCTTTCTTT
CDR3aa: CASSLVPGQSYTEAFF

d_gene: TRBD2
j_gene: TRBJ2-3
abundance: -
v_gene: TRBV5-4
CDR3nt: TGTGCCAGCAGCTTGACTAGCGGCACAGATACGCAGTATTTT
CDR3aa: CASSLTSGTDTQYF

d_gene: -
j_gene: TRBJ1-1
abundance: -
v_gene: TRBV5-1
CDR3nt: TGCGCCAGCAGCCACGGACTGTTGGGAGCTTTCTTT
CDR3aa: CASSHGLLGAFF

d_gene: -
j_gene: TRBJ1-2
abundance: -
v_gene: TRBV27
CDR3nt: TGTGCCAGCGGGGGACACTATAACTATGGCTACACCTTC
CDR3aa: CASGGHYNYGYTF

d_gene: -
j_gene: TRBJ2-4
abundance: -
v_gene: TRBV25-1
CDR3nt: TGTGCCAGCAGTGACCCCCGGGGGGCCAAAAACATTCAGTACTTC
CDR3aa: CASSDPRGAKNIQYF

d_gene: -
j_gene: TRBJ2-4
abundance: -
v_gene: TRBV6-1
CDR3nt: TGTGCCAGCAGTGAATTGTCGGGGCCAAACATTCAGTACTTC
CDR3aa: CASSELSGPNIQYF

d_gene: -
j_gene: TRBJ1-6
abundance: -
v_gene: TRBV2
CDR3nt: TGTGCCAGCAATGACAGATATAATTCACCCCTCCACTTT
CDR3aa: CASNDRYNSPLHF

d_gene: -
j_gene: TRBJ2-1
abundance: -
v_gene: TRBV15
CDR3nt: TGTGCCACCCGTGGAGGACTTAATCCCCTCAATGAGCAGTTCTTC
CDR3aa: CATRGGLNPLNEQFF

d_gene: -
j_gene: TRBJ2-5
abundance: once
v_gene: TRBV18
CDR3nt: TGTGCCAGCTCACCACGACGGGGAGAGGAGACCCAGTACTTC
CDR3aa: CASSPRRGEETQYF

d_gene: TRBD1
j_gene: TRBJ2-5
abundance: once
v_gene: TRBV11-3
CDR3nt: TGTGCCAGCAGCAAGGGACAGGGAGTCCAAGAGACCCAGTACTTC
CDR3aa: CASSKGQGVQETQYF

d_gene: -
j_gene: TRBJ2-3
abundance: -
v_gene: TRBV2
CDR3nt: TGTGCCAGCAGTCCCGAGGGGTTGGGAACAGATACGCAGTATTTT
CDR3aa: CASSPEGLGTDTQYF

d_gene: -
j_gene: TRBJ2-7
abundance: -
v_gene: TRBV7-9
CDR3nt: TGTGCCAGCAGCTTATCTGCGGACCCAGGGGCCTACGAGCAGTACTTC
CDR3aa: CASSLSADPGAYEQYF

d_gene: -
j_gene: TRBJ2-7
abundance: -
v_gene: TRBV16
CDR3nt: TGTGCCAGCCGCGAGGGGATCAGTAGCTACGAGCAGTACTTC
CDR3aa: CASREGISSYEQYF

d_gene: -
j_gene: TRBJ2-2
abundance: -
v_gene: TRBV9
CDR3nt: TGTGCCAGCAGCGTATTCGCCGGGGAGCTGTTTTTT
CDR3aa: CASSVFAGELFF

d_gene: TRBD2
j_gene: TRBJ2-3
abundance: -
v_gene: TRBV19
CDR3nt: TGTGCCAGTAGCAACTTCCTAGCGGGAGTTTCGGATACGCAGTATTTT
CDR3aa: CASSNFLAGVSDTQYF

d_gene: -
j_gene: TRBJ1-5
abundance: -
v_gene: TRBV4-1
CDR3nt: TGCGCCAGCAGCCGGGGGTTAGAGGGTCAGCCCCAGCATTTT
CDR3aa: CASSRGLEGQPQHF

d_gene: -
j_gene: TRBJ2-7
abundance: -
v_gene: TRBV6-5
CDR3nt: TGTGCCAGCAGTTATCCCGGGGGCTGGGTTATCGGGCAGTACTTC
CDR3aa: CASSYPGGWVIGQYF

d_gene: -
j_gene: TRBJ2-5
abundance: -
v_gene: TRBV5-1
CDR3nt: TGCGCCAGCACGGATACAGGGTTAGAGACCCAGTACTTC
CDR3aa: CASTDTGLETQYF

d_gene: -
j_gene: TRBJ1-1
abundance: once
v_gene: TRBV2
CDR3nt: TGTGCCAGCAGTGAATTCGTTAGGGGGGCTGAAGCTTTCTTT
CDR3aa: CASSEFVRGAEAFF

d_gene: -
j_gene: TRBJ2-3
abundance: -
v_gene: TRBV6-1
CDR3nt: TGTGCCAGCAGTGACCCAATCCCTTCCCCCACAGATACGCAGTATTTT
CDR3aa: CASSDPIPSPTDTQYF

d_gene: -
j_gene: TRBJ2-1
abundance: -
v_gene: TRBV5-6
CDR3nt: TGTGCCAGCAGCTTGGTATCAGAAAACAATGAGCAGTTCTTC
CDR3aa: CASSLVSENNEQFF

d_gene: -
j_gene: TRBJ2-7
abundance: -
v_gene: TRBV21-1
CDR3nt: TGTGCCAGCAGCAAACCTCCGAGGCCCAGGCGGGCCGAGGATTACGAGCAGTACTTC
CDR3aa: CASSKPPRPRRAEDYEQYF

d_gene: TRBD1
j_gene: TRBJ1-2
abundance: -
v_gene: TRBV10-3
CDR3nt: TGTGCCATCAGTGAACTGACAGGGTCGAACTATGGCTACACCTTC
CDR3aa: CAISELTGSNYGYTF

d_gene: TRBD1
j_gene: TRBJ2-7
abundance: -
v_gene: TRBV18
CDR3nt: TGTGCCAGCTCACCCCCGGGACAGGGTCCCTACGAGCAGTACTTC
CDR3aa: CASSPPGQGPYEQYF

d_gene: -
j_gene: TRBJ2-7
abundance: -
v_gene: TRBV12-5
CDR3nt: TGTGCTAGTGGTTTGGTCCCCCACGAGCAGTACTTC
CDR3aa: CASGLVPHEQYF

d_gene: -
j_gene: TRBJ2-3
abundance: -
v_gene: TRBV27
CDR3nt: TGTGCCAGCAGTTTATCGATAATGGTTGGCAGGGATGGAGATACGCAGTATTTT
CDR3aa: CASSLSIMVGRDGDTQYF

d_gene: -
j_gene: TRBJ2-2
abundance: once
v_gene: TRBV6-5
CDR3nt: TGTGCCAGCAGTTGGGCCGGGAGCATCACCGGGGAGCTGTTTTTT
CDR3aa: CASSWAGSITGELFF

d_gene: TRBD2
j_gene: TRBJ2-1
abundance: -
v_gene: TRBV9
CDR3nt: TGTGCCAGCAGTTTGGGACTAGCGGGCTACAATGAGCAGTTCTTC
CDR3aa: CASSLGLAGYNEQFF

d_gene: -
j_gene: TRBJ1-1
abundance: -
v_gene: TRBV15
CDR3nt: TGTGCCACCAGCAGGGATGGCCTTGACACTGAAGCTTTCTTT
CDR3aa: CATSRDGLDTEAFF

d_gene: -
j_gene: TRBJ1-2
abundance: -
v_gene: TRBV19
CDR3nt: TGTGCCAGTAGTATCTTCGGCCCCACAGTCAACTATGGCTACACCTTC
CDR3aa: CASSIFGPTVNYGYTF

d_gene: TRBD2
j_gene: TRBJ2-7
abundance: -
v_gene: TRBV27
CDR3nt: TGTGCCAGCAGTCTAGGGACTAGCGGGAGGGACGAGCAGTACTTC
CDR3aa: CASSLGTSGRDEQYF

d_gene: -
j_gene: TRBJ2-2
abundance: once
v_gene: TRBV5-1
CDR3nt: TGCGCCAGCAGCTTGGCCGAACCCACCGGGGAGCTGTTTTTT
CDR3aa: CASSLAEPTGELFF

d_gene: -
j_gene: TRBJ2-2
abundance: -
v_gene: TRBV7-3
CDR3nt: TGTGCCAGCAGCTCGGTTACAGGGACCGGGGAGCTGTTTTTT
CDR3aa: CASSSVTGTGELFF

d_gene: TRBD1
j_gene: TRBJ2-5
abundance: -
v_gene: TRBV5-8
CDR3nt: TGTGCCAGCAGCTTTTGGACAGGTCGGGGGACCCAGTACTTC
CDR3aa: CASSFWTGRGTQYF

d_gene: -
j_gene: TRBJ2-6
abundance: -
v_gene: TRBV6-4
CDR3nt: TGTGCCAGCAGCGGACAGACAGGTGGGGCCAACGTCCTGACTTTC
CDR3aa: CASSGQTGGANVLTF

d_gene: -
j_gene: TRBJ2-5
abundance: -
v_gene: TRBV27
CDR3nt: TGTGCCAGCAGTTTATCTGTCTGGGGCCAAGAGACCCAGTACTTC
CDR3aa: CASSLSVWGQETQYF

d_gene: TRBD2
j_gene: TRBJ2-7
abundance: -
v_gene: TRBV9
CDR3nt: TGTGCCAGCAGCGTAGGACTAGCGGGAGTGACGCCCTACGAGCAGTACTTC
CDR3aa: CASSVGLAGVTPYEQYF

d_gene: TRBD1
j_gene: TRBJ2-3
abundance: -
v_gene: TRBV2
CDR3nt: TGTGCCAGCAGTGACGGGGACAGGGGGCGCGAGGCCTCCAGGTATACGCAGTATTTT
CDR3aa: CASSDGDRGREASRYTQYF

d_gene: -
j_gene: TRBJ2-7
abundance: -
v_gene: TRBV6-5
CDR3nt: TGTGCCAGCAGTTCCGGGCAGCTGACCTCCTACGAGCAGTACTTC
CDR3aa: CASSSGQLTSYEQYF

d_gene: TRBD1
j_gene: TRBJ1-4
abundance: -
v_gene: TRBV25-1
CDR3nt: TGTGCCAGCAGTGTGACAGGGACTAATGAAAAACTGTTTTTT
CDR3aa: CASSVTGTNEKLFF

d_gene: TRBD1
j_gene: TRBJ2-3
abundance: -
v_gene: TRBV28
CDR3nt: TGTGCCAGCAGCCACGGGGACAGCCTACTCACAGATACGCAGTATTTT
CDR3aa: CASSHGDSLLTDTQYF

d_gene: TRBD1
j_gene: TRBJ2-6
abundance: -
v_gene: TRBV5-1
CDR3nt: TGCGCCAGCAGCTTGGTCGTACAGGGGGCTGGGGCCAACGTCCTGACTTTC
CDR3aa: CASSLVVQGAGANVLTF

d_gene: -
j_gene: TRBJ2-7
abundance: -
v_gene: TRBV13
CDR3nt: TGTGCCAGCAGGTCCCGAGGGCAAAGCTCCTACGAGCAGTACTTC
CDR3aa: CASRSRGQSSYEQYF

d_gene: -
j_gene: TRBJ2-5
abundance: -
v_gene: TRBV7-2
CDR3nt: TGTGCCAGCAGCCCCGACTGGGGAGGGGGGGAGACCCAGTACTTC
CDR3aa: CASSPDWGGGETQYF

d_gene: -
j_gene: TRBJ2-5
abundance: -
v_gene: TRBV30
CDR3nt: TGTGCCTGGAGTGTGCGGGAGACCCAGTACTTC
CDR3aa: CAWSVRETQYF

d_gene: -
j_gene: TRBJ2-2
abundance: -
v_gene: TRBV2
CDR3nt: TGTGCCAGCAGTGAGGTTGGGGGCACCGGGGAGCTGTTTTTT
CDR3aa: CASSEVGGTGELFF

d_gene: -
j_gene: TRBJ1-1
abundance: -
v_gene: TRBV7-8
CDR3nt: TGTGCCAGCAGCAAAGGTATGAACACTGAAGCTTTCTTT
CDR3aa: CASSKGMNTEAFF

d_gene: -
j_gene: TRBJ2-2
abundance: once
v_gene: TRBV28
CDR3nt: TGTGCCAGCAGTTTACGTTGGGGAGCCGGGGAGCTGTTTTTT
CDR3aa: CASSLRWGAGELFF

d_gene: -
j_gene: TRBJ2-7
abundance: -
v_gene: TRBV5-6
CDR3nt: TGTGCCAGCCACCGGGACCCGGAGGGCTACGAGCAGTACTTC
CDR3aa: CASHRDPEGYEQYF

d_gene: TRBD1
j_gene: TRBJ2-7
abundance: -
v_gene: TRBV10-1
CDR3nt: TGCGCCAGCAGTGAGTCCGGGACAGGGGGAAACGAGCAGTACTTC
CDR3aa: CASSESGTGGNEQYF

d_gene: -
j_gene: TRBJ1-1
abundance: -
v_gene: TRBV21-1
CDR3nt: TGTGCCAGCAGCAAGAAATTCTTT
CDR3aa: CASSKKFF

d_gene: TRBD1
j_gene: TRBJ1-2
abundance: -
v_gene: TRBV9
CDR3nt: TGTGCCAGCAGCGCAACAGCCGCCGGACAGGGTAATGGCTACACCTTC
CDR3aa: CASSATAAGQGNGYTF

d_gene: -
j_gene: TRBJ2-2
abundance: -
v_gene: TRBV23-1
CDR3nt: TGCGCCAGCAGTTTTTCCCAATCTCTCTGGGGGCGTAAGAACACCGGGGAGCTGTTTTTT
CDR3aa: CASSFSQSLWGRKNTGELFF

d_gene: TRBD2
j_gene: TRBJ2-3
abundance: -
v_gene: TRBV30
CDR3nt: TGTGCCTGGAGTCTCCTAGCGGGAAGGGATACGCAGTATTTT
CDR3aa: CAWSLLAGRDTQYF

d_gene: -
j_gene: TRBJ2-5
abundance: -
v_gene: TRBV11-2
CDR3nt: TGTGCCAGCAGCTTAGAACTGGAGACCCAGTACTTC
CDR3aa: CASSLELETQYF

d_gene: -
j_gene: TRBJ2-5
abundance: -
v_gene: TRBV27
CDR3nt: TGTGCCAGCAGTTCGAGCACGGGGACCCAGTACTTC
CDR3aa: CASSSSTGTQYF

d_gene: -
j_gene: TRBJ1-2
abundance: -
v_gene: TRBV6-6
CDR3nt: TGTGCCGCAGGGGATTATGGCTACACCTTC
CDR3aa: CAAGDYGYTF

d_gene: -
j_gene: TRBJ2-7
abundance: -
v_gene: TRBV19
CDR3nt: TGTGCCAGTAGTATAGCGGGACACTACGAGCAGTACTTC
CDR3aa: CASSIAGHYEQYF